Listed here is a single T cell receptor (beta chain). The data stem from a study of patients and donors after allogeneic stem cell transplantation. TCRdb reprocessed the RT-PCR reads with MiXCR, giving one entry per CDR3 protein. The sample records around 70,000 distinct CDR3 sequences, around 27% being singletons. The sequence derives from a human donor who was either an allogeneic HSCT recipient or a stem cell or donor lymphocyte infusion donor (not recorded which). It is not recorded whose cells these are; they may come from a transplant donor. What was sequenced was blood, either unsorted or a sorted T cell fraction (not recorded which).

CDR3 loop: CSARDHRTGSSYNEQFF. The CDR3, as DNA: TGCAGTGCTAGAGATCACAGGACAGGGAGCTCCTACAATGAGCAGTTCTTC. This chain connects TRBV20-1 to TRBJ2-1; TRBD1 matches 8 bases. Germline assignment: CDR1 DFQATT and CDR2 SNEGSKA (reference sequence). The V segment lost 0 bases and the J segment 0 bases; nucleotides outside the gene matches: 7. The CDR3 contains 17 residues.